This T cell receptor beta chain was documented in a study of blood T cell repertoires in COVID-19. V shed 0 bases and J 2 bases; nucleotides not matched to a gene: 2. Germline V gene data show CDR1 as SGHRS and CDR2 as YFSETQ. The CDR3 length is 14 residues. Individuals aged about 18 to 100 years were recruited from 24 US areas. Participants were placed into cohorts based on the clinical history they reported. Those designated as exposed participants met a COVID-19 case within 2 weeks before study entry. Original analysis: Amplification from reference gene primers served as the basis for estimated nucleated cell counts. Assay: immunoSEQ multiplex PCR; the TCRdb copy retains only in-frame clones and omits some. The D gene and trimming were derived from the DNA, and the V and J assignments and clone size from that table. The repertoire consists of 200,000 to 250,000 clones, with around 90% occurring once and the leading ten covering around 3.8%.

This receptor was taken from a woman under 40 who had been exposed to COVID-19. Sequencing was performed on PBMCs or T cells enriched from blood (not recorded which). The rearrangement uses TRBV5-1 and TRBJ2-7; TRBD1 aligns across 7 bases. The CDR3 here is CASSLEGATYEQYF. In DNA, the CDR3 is TGCGCCAGCAGCTTGGAGGGGGCTACCTACGAGCAGTACTTC.